Listed here are 20 T cell receptor beta chains from one sample, sequenced in a study of blood T cell repertoires in COVID-19 (dated by TCRdb to 2019 to 2021). The method behind the library was the immunoSEQ multiplex PCR assay. Imported from immuneACCESS, the table was reduced by TCRdb to in-frame sequences with V and J called. These copies leave out some clones; in studies compared against another copy, an unresolved V gene accounts for under half, and the cause of the remainder is not known. The sample data list roughly 200,000 clones, and about 88% of these were observed just once. The ten largest clones represent roughly 2.4% of the sample. Material for sequencing was PBMCs or T cells enriched from blood (not recorded which). These receptors were collected from a woman in her thirties or forties with acute COVID-19.

The V gene is TRBV11-2, the J gene TRBJ2-6, with D possibly being TRBD2 (6 bases). The germline CDR1 and CDR2 sequences are SGHAT and FQNNGV. Trimming took off 8 bases at V and 4 bases at J, with 24 bases between the two ends. There are 18 residues in the CDR3. The CDR3 DNA reads as TGTGCCAGCTATGACATAAGGCGGGAACCCACCGGGGCCAACGTCCTGACTTTC. Amino acid sequence: CASYDIRREPTGANVLTF.

The V gene is TRBV18, the J gene TRBJ2-1, with D perhaps TRBD2 (6 bases). Trimming shortened V by 3 bases and J by 3 bases, and 9 bases separated the two germline ends. Germline loops: CDR1 KGHSH, CDR2 LQKENI. This CDR3 spans 14 amino acids. The CDR3: CASSPSGYYNEQFF. CDR3 bases: TGTGCCAGCTCACCTAGCGGTTACTACAATGAGCAGTTCTTC.

This clone was found once. The rearrangement uses TRBV9 and TRBJ1-2; no firm D call. The CDR3 has 14 amino acids. Per germline, CDR1 SGDLS and CDR2 YYNGEE. V was pared by 0 bases and J by 2 bases, with 8 bases between. The CDR3 is CASSVAEGNYGYTF. The CDR3 coding sequence is TGTGCCAGCAGCGTAGCGGAGGGAAACTATGGCTACACCTTC.

The chain has TRBV28 and TRBJ1-1, with a weak D call TRBD1 (5 bases). V was cut by 7 bases and J by 10 bases, with 19 bases left in between. Germline V CDR1 and CDR2: MDHEN, SYDVKM. The CDR3 has 13 amino acids. The CDR3 region has the DNA TGTGCCAGCACCCCTGACAGACTTTCGCGAGCTTTCTTT. It is translated as CASTPDRLSRAFF.

The chain recombines TRBV16 with TRBJ2-1, with D tentatively TRBD1 (5 bases). The CDR3 covers 15 residues. Trimming removed 3 bases from V and 6 bases from J, with 15 bases in between. The V gene's germline CDR1 is KGHSY and CDR2 FQNENV. CDR3 sequence: CASSQRRSQGNEQFF. DNA for the CDR3: TGTGCCAGCAGCCAGCGGCGAAGTCAGGGCAATGAGCAGTTCTTC.

The chain employs TRBV6-2 or TRBV6-3 and TRBJ1-3; D is undetermined. Germline CDR1 MNHEY, CDR2 SVGEGT. Trimming cost V 2 bases and J 3 bases, with 8 bases left between them. There are 14 residues in the CDR3. CDR3 nucleotides: TGTGCCAGCAGTTACGGAGGGTTTGGAAACACCATATATTTT. Translation gives CASSYGGFGNTIYF.

V usage is TRBV4-2 and J usage is TRBJ1-3, with 7 positions matching TRBD1. Trimming at V came to 1 base and at J to 4 bases, leaving 4 bases not matched to a gene. This CDR3 contains 15 residues. Germline CDR1 is LGHNA and CDR2 is YNFKEQ. This chain's CDR3 is CASSQGGGGGNTIYF. Here the CDR3 DNA reads TGTGCCAGCAGCCAAGGAGGGGGCGGGGGAAACACCATATATTTT.

This chain joins TRBV11-3 and TRBJ2-1; the D gene is possibly TRBD1 (5 bases). The V gene's germline CDR1 is SGHNT and CDR2 YENEEA. The CDR3 spans 13 residues. Trimming left V 2 bases short and J 4 bases short, with 6 bases between. CDR3 in amino acids: CASSLQGYNEQFF. As DNA, the CDR3 is TGTGCCAGCAGCTTACAGGGATACAATGAGCAGTTCTTC.

This clone was detected only once. V is TRBV5-1 and J is TRBJ1-2, with TRBD1 matching 7 bases. J was trimmed by 8 bases and V by 0 bases; bases with no gene match: 10. The V gene's germline CDR1 is SGHRS and CDR2 YFSETQ. The CDR3 covers 15 residues. CDR3 nucleotide sequence: TGCGCCAGCAGCTTGGCCGCAGGGGGATCTGAGGGCTACACCTTC. This encodes CASSLAAGGSEGYTF.

V gene TRBV13 combines with J gene TRBJ2-7, with TRBD2 as a possible D gene (5 bases). This CDR3 spans 14 amino acids. With 5 bases removed from V and 1 base from J, the gap between germline ends came to 12 bases. Germline V gene lookup returns CDR1 PRHDT and CDR2 FYEKMQ (reference sequence). As DNA, the CDR3 is TGTGCCAGCAGCAACCAATCGGGGTCCTACGAGCAGTACTTC. This translates into CASSNQSGSYEQYF.

The rearrangement joins TRBV7-6 to TRBJ2-3, with TRBD2 matching over 7 bases. Per the germline V gene, CDR1 is SGHVS and CDR2 is FNYEAQ. The junction had 9 bases not matched to a gene; V was cut back by 0 bases and J by 6 bases. This CDR3 has 16 residues. CDR3 coding DNA: TGTGCCAGCAGCTTAGCGGGAGGGGCCCCCCGGGATACGCAGTATTTT. This gives the protein CASSLAGGAPRDTQYF.

Concerning this clone itself: Other DNA sequences in the sample encode the same CDR3. V gene TRBV9 combines with J gene TRBJ2-1; D perhaps matches TRBD1 (5 bases). CDR1 and CDR2 from the germline V gene are SGDLS and YYNGEE. Trimming took off 0 bases at V and 0 bases at J, with 7 bases between the two ends. The CDR3 has 15 amino acids. CDR3 in DNA: TGTGCCAGCAGCGTAGGGGGCGGCTCCTACAATGAGCAGTTCTTC. Protein: CASSVGGGSYNEQFF.

J is TRBJ2-1 and V is TRBV30; 10 bases map to TRBD2. Per the germline V gene, CDR1 is GTSNPN and CDR2 is SVGIG (reference sequence). V shed 0 bases, J shed 7 bases, and the junction held 6 bases outside the gene matches. This CDR3 comprises 15 residues. The CDR3 region is CAWSVRTSGGNEQFF. The DNA for the CDR3 is TGTGCCTGGAGTGTTAGGACTAGCGGAGGGAATGAGCAGTTCTTC. The full variable domain, completed using reference TRBV30 and TRBJ2-1, is SQTIHQWPATLVQPVGSPLSLECTVEGTSNPNLYWYRQAAGRGLQLLFYSVGIGQISSEVPQNLSASRPQDRQFILSSKKLLLSDSGFYLCAWSVRTSGGNEQFFGPGTRLTVL.

V is TRBV27 and J is TRBJ1-1, with a weak D call TRBD1 (6 bases). Looked up from germline, CDR1 is MNHEY and CDR2 is SMNVEV (reference sequence). Trimming shortened V by 2 bases and J by 4 bases, and 14 bases separated the two germline ends. CDR3 length: 15 amino acids. The DNA of the CDR3 is TGTGCCAGCAGTTTAATGGGGGGGCTTGGCACTGAAGCTTTCTTT. Translation: CASSLMGGLGTEAFF.

In nucleotides, the CDR3 is TGTGCCAGCAGCTTAGGGGACTTCGCGGGGGGGGCAGAAGATACGCAGTATTTT. Amino acid sequence: CASSLGDFAGGAEDTQYF. The chain has TRBV7-2 and TRBJ2-3; 9 nucleotides line up with TRBD2. Germline lookup yields CDR1 SGHTA and CDR2 FQGNSA. This CDR3 region has 18 residues. V was pared by 1 base and J by 5 bases, with 13 bases of the junction left unmatched.

The chain has TRBV15 and TRBJ2-5; weak D call: TRBD1 (5 bases). V lost 0 bases to trimming and J lost 2 bases, with 13 bases between them. Germline V gives CDR1 LNHNV, CDR2 YYDKDF (reference sequence). The CDR3 runs 16 residues. CDR3 sequence reads: CATSRDAGIGQETQYF. As DNA, the CDR3 is TGTGCCACCAGCAGAGATGCAGGGATAGGGCAAGAGACCCAGTACTTC.

In this sample, this clone turned up once. This sequence joins TRBV27 and TRBJ2-2; D is unclear. V dropped 7 bases and J dropped 5 bases, with 8 bases sitting between them. Germline V gene data show CDR1 as MNHEY and CDR2 as SMNVEV (reference sequence). The CDR3 totals 12 residues. CDR3 region: CASTTGTGELFF. The CDR3 coding sequence is TGTGCCAGCACCACCGGGACCGGGGAGCTGTTTTTT.

This chain uses TRBV4-1 with TRBJ2-3; 12 bases align to TRBD2. V gave up 2 bases and J gave up 4 bases; unmatched junction bases: 4. The CDR3 totals 16 residues. Germline V gives CDR1 MGHRA, CDR2 YSYEKL. The CDR3 DNA is TGCGCCAGCAGCCAATTGACTAGCGGGAGTCCAGATACGCAGTATTTT. This sequence encodes CASSQLTSGSPDTQYF.

The V gene is TRBV28, the J gene TRBJ1-4; no definite D call. This CDR3 has 12 residues. The germline V gene encodes CDR1 MDHEN and CDR2 SYDVKM. Trimming removed 5 bases at V and 5 bases at J, with 6 bases between. The DNA of the CDR3 is TGTGCCAGCAGTCCTTTAAATGAAAAACTGTTTTTT. Amino acid sequence: CASSPLNEKLFF.

The J gene is TRBJ2-2, the V gene TRBV14; D not resolved. The CDR3 totals 12 residues. Trimming stripped 3 bases from V and 7 bases from J, with 6 bases between. In germline, CDR1 is SGHDN, CDR2 FVKESK. The DNA of the CDR3 is TGTGCCAGCAGCCATCTATACGGGGAGCTGTTTTTT. It encodes CASSHLYGELFF.